This T cell receptor (beta chain) derives from a study of Ad26.COV2.S vaccination and SARS-CoV-2 variants. Study-wide results and limits: Overall T cell responses may have been underestimated by the analyses of TCR breadth and depth. Higher spike-specific TCR breadth was found in vaccine recipients than in placebo recipients.

The germline V gene has CDR1 SGHAT and CDR2 FQNNGV. The CDR3 sequence is 15 residues long. Assay: immunoSEQ multiplex PCR; the TCRdb copy retains only in-frame clones and omits some. The sample lists 450,000 to 550,000 clones, 89% occurring once. This clone was observed a few times. The antigen is undetermined. A read error may produce the germline difference seen at one junction end. Described treatment: over 15 received Ad26.COV2.S at low or high dose, single or two shots; five or six received placebo; per-sample allocation not given. The samples date from day 63 after the first vaccine or placebo injection.

The specimen comprised peripheral blood, sampled in a trial of Ad26.COV2.S vaccine versus placebo. This TCR was recovered from a person between 18 and 60 years old who received the Ad26.COV2.S COVID-19 vaccine or a placebo. V is TRBV11-2 and J is TRBJ1-2, with TRBD1 identical over 7 bases. The CDR3 is CASSLDRASNYGYTF. DNA for the CDR3: TGTGCCAGCAGCCTAGACAGGGCTTCTAACTATGGCTACACCTTC.